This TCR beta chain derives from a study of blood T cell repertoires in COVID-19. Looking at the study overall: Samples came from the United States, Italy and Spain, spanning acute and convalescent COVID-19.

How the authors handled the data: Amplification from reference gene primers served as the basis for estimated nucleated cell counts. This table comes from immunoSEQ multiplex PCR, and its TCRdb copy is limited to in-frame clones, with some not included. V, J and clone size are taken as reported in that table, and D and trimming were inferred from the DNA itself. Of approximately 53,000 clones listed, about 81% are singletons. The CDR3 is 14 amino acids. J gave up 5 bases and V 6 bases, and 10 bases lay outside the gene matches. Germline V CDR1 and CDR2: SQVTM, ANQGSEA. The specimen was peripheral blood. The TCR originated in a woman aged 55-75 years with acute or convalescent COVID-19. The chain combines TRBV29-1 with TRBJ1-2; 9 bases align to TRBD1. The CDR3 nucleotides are TGCAGCGTGCCACGACAGGGGGTAGGGTATGGCTACACCTTC. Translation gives CSVPRQGVGYGYTF.